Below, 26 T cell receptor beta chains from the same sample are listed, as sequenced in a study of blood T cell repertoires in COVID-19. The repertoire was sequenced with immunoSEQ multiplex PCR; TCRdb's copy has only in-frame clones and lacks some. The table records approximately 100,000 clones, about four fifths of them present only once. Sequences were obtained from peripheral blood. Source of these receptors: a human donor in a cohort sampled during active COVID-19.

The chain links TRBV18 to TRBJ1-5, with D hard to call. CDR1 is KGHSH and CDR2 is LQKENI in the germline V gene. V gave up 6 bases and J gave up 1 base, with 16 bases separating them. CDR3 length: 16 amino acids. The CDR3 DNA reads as TGTGCCAGCTCCCCAAGACCGGGAGGGAGCAATCAGCCCCAGCATTTT. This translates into CASSPRPGGSNQPQHF.

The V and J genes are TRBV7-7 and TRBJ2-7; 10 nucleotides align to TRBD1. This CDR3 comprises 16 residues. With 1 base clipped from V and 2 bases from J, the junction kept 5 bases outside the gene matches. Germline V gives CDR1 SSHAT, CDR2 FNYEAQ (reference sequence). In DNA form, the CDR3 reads TGTGCCAGCAGCTTAGGTTTCGGACAGGGGGCCTACGAGCAGTACTTC. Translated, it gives CASSLGFGQGAYEQYF.

The CDR3 nucleotides read TGTGCCAGCAACAGGGACCCCGGGAACACCGGGGAGCTGTTTTTT. Translation: CASNRDPGNTGELFF. This chain connects TRBV5-6 to TRBJ2-2; tentatively, D is TRBD1 (6 bases). The germline gives CDR1 SGHDT, CDR2 YYEEEE. The CDR3 is 15 amino acids. V was clipped by 6 bases and J by 1 base, with 13 bases between them.

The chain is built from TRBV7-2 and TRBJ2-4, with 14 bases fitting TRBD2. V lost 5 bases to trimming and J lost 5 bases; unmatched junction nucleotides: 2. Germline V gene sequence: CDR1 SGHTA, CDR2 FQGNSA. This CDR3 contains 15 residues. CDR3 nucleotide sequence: TGTGCCAGCAGCATGGGACTAGCGGGGGAAAACATTCAGTACTTC. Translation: CASSMGLAGENIQYF.

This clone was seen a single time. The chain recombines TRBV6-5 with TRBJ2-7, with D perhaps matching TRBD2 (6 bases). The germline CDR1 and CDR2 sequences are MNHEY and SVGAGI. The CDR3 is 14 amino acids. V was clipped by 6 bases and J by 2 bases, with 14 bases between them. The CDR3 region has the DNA TGTGCCAGCAGGACCGGGACTTACGCCTACGAGCAGTACTTC. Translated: CASRTGTYAYEQYF.

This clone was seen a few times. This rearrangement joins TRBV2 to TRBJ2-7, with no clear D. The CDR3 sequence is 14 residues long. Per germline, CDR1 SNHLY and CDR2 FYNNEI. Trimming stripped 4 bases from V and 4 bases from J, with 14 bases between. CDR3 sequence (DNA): TGTGCCAGCAGTGCCCAGCGTAAGGTGTACGAGCAGTACTTC. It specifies CASSAQRKVYEQYF.

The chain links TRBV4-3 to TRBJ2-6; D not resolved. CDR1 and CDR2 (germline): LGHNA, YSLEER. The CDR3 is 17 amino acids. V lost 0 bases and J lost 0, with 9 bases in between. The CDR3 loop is CASSQDQQPSGANVLTF. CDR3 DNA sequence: TGCGCCAGCAGCCAAGATCAACAGCCCTCTGGGGCCAACGTCCTGACTTTC.

The CDR3 reads CASSQDPTSGWISYNEQFF. CDR3 nucleotide sequence: TGCGCCAGCAGCCAAGACCCAACTAGCGGATGGATCTCCTACAATGAGCAGTTCTTC. J is TRBJ2-1 and V is TRBV4-1, with 8 bases identical to TRBD2. Germline CDR1 is MGHRA and CDR2 is YSYEKL. V dropped 0 bases and J dropped 0; count of bases not matched to a gene: 10. CDR3 length: 19 residues.

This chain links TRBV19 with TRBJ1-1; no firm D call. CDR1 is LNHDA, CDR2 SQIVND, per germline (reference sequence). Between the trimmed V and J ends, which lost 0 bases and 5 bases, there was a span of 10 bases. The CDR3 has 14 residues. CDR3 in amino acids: CASSIDFSGTEAFF. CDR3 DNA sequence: TGTGCCAGTAGTATAGATTTCTCGGGGACTGAAGCTTTCTTT. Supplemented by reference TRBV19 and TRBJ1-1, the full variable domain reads DGGITQSPKYLFRKEGQNVTLSCEQNLNHDAMYWYRQDPGQGLRLIYYSQIVNDFQKGDIAEGYSVSREKKESFPLTVTSAQKNPTAFYLCASSIDFSGTEAFFGQGTRLTVV.

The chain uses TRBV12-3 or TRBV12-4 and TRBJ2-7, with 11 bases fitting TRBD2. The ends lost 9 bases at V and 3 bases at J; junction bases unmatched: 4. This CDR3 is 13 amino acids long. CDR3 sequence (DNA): TGTGCCAGTCGACTAGCGGGGAACTACGAGCAGTACTTC. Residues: CASRLAGNYEQYF.

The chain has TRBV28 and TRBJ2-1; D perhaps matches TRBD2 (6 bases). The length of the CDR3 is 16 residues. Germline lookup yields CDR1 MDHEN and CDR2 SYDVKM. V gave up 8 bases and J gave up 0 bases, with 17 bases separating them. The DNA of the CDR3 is TGTGCCAGCTCCTTGGGGACCGGGAGCTCCTACAATGAGCAGTTCTTC. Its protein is CASSLGTGSSYNEQFF.

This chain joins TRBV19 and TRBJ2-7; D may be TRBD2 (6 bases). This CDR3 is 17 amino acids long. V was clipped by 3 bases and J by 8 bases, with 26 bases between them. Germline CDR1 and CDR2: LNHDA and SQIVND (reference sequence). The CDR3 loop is CASSINLGTPELRQQYF. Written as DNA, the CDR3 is TGTGCCAGTAGTATTAATCTGGGGACTCCAGAACTACGCCAGCAGTACTTC.

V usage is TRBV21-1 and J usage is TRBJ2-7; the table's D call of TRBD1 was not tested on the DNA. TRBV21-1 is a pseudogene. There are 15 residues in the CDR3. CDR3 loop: CASSIGQGAGYEQYF. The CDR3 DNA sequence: TGTGCCAGCAGCATAGGACAGGGGGCGGGATACGAGCAGTACTTC.

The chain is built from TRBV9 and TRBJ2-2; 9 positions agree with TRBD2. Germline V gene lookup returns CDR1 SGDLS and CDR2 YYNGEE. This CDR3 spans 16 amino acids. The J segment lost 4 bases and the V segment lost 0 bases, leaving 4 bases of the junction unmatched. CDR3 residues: CASSVGLAGRTGELFF. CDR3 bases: TGTGCCAGCAGCGTAGGGCTAGCGGGACGCACCGGGGAGCTGTTTTTT.

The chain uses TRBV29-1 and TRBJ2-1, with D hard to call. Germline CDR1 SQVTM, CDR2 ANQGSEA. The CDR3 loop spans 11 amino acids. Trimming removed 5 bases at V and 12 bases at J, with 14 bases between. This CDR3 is CSVPDKSRQFF. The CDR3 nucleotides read TGCAGCGTTCCCGACAAATCCAGGCAGTTCTTC.

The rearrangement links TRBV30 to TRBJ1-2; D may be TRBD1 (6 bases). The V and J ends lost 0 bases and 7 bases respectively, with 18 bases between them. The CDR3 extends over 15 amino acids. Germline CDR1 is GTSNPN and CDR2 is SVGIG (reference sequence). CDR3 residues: CAWSVLDSFTPGYTF. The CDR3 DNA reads TGTGCCTGGAGTGTGTTGGACAGTTTCACCCCTGGCTACACCTTC.

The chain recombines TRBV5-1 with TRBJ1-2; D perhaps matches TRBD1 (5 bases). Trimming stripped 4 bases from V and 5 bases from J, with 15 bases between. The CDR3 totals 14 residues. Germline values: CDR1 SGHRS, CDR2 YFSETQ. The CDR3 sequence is CASSPMDTYYGYTF. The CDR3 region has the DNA TGCGCCAGCAGCCCGATGGACACCTATTATGGCTACACCTTC.

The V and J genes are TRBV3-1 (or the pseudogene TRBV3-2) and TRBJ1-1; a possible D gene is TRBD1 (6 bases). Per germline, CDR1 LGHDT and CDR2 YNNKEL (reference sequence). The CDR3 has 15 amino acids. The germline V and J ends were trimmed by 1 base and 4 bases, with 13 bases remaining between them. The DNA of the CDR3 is TGTGCCAGCAGCCAAGTTGGACAGTGGAGCACTGAAGCTTTCTTT. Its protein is CASSQVGQWSTEAFF.

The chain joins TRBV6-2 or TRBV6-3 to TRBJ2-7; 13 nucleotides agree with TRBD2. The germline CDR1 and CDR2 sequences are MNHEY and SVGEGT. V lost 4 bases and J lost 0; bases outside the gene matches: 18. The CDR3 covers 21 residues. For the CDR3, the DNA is TGTGCCAGCAGTTGGACATGGACCCGGACTAGCGGGGGCCAAAACTCCTACGAGCAGTACTTC. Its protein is CASSWTWTRTSGGQNSYEQYF.

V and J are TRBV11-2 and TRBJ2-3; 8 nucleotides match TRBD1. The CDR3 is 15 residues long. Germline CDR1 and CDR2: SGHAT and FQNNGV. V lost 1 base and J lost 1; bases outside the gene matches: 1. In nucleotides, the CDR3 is TGTGCCAGCAGCTTAGGGGGACAGGGCACAGATACGCAGTATTTT. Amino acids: CASSLGGQGTDTQYF. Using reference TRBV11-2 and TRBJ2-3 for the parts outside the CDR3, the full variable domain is EAGVAQSPRYKIIEKRQSVAFWCNPISGHATLYWYQQILGQGPKLLIQFQNNGVVDDSQLPKDRFSAERLKGVDSTLKIQPAKLEDSAVYLCASSLGGQGTDTQYFGPGTRLTVL.

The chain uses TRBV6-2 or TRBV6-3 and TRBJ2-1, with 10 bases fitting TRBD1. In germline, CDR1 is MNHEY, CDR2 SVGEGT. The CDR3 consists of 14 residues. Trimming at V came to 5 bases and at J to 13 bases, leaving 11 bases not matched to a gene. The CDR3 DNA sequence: TGTGCCAGCAGTCCGATTCGGGACAGGGGCATCCAGTTCTTC. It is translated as CASSPIRDRGIQFF.

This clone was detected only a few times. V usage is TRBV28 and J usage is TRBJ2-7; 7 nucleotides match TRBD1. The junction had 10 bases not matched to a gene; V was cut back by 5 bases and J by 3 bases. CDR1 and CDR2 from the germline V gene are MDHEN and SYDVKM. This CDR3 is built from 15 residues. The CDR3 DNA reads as TGTGCCAGCAGTCCCCCCGGGACAGTGATCTACGAGCAGTACTTC. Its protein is CASSPPGTVIYEQYF. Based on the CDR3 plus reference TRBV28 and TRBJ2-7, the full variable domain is DVKVTQSSRYLVKRTGEKVFLECVQDMDHENMFWYRQDPGLGLRLIYFSYDVKMKEKGDIPEGYSVSREKKERFSLILESASTNQTSMYLCASSPPGTVIYEQYFGPGTRLTVT.

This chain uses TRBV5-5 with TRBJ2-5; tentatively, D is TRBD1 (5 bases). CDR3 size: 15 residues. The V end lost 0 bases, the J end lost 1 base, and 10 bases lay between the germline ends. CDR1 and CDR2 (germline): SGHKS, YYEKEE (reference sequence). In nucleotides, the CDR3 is TGTGCCAGCAGCTTGGGGGTGGGGCCCCAAGAGACCCAGTACTTC. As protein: CASSLGVGPQETQYF.

CDR3 protein: CASEDRGNTIYF. CDR3 bases: TGTGCCAGCGAGGACCGGGGGAACACCATATATTTT. The chain combines TRBV7-8 with TRBJ1-3; TRBD1 might be the D (5 bases). Germline lookup yields CDR1 SGHVS and CDR2 FQNEAQ. V was cut by 8 bases and J by 7 bases, with 12 bases left in between. This CDR3 comprises 12 residues.

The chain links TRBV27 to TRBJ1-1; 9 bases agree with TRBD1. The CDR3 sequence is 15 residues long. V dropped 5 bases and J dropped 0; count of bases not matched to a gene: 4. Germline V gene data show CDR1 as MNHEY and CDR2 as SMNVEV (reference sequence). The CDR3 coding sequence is TGTGCCAGCAGTGGGAGGGACAGGGTGAACACTGAAGCTTTCTTT. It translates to CASSGRDRVNTEAFF.

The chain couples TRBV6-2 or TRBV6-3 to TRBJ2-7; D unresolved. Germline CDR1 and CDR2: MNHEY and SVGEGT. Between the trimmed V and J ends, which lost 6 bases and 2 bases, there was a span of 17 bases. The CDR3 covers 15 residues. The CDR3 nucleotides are TGTGCCAGCAGCCGATTTCTAAACGGAGCCTACGAGCAGTACTTC. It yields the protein CASSRFLNGAYEQYF.